These T cell receptor beta chains were read from a single sample in a study of T cells in Graves' hyperthyroidism and ophthalmopathy. TCRdb independently ran MiXCR on the multiplex PCR reads; one entry per CDR3 protein. This table holds roughly 380,000 distinct CDR3 sequences, 15% to 20% found once. What was sequenced was blood. The receptors were gathered from a woman in her forties with Graves' ophthalmopathy. CDR3s include the opening cysteine and the closing phenylalanine or tryptophan. Fields, in order: D gene, J gene, clone size, V gene, CDR3 DNA, CDR3 protein. A D gene is named only where the DNA matches it firmly. Clone size appears in some rows only: once, few, many, or a class for an expanded clone.

TRBD1 TRBJ2-3 many TRBV7-3 TGTGCCAGCAGCTTTTCAGGGGGCAGAGATACGCAGTATTTT CASSFSGGRDTQYF
. TRBJ1-1 many TRBV9 TGTGCCAGCAGCGTAACCCAAGGGGACACTGAAGCTTTCTTT CASSVTQGDTEAFF
TRBD2 TRBJ2-3 many TRBV6-2/TRBV6-3 TGTGCCAGCAGTCCCGAAGCGGGAGGGATCCCTAGCACAGATACGCAGTATTTT CASSPEAGGIPSTDTQYF
TRBD1 TRBJ2-7 . TRBV28 TGTGCCAGCAGTCCATTAATAGGGGGACAGGGCTTTCGGGAGCAGTACTTC CASSPLIGGQGFREQYF
. TRBJ2-6 many TRBV14 TGTGCCAGCAGCCGTAAGATGGGGGCACGGGGGGCCAACGTCCTGACTTTC CASSRKMGARGANVLTF
. TRBJ1-1 . TRBV20-1 TGCAGTGCTAGCCTGAGGGTGAACACTGAAGCTTTCTTT CSASLRVNTEAFF
. TRBJ2-4 many TRBV7-2 TGTGCCAGCAGCTTCCAGAGGAGCAAAAACATTCAGTACTTC CASSFQRSKNIQYF
. TRBJ2-7 many TRBV29-1 TGCAGCGTGCGGGACGGTGACTACGAGCAGTACTTC CSVRDGDYEQYF
TRBD2 TRBJ2-7 many TRBV11-3 TGTGCCAGCAGCCCGGGACTAGCGGGAGAAGAGCAGTACTTC CASSPGLAGEEQYF
. TRBJ2-7 many TRBV15 TGTGCCACCAGCAGAGGGGCGGCGGAAAGCTCCTACGAGCAGTACTTC CATSRGAAESSYEQYF
TRBD2 TRBJ2-5 . TRBV6-1 TGTGCCAGCAGATCCGGGACTAGCAGCGAGACCCAGTACTTC CASRSGTSSETQYF
TRBD2 TRBJ2-2 many TRBV6-2/TRBV6-3 TGTGCCAGCAGTTTTGATTCTAGCGGTGACACCGGGGAGCTGTTTTTT CASSFDSSGDTGELFF
. TRBJ2-5 . TRBV19 TGTGCCAGTAGTACCCGGGGGATTGGAGAGACCCAGTACTTC CASSTRGIGETQYF
. TRBJ2-7 many TRBV6-5 TGTGCCACCAAGAGGCTCGGCTACGAGCAGTACTTC CATKRLGYEQYF
. TRBJ2-7 . TRBV12-5 TGTGCTAGTGGTTTGGGGACAGTATCGGGCGAGCAGTACTTC CASGLGTVSGEQYF
. TRBJ1-6 many TRBV6-1 TGTGCCAGCAGTGACGGGACCGATAATTCACCCCTCCACTTT CASSDGTDNSPLHF
. TRBJ1-1 few TRBV4-3 TGCGCCAGCAGCCAAGTCGTCTTAGGGACAAAAAATCCCGAGGCTTTCTTT CASSQVVLGTKNPEAFF
. TRBJ1-5 many TRBV28 TGTGCCAGCAGTCCTCGCGGATGGGAGCCCCAGCATTTT CASSPRGWEPQHF
. TRBJ2-7 many TRBV5-1 TGCGCCAGCAGCTTGGCCCGGGGATCTACCTACGAGCAGTACTTC CASSLARGSTYEQYF
. TRBJ1-2 many TRBV9 TGTGCCAGCAGCGTAGAACAGACGGACTATGGCTACACCTTC CASSVEQTDYGYTF
. TRBJ2-7 . TRBV12-3/TRBV12-4 TGTGCCAGCAGTTTGCGGGTCAACATCTCCTACGAGCAGTACTTC CASSLRVNISYEQYF
. TRBJ1-1 many TRBV19 TGTGCCAGTAGTATTTATGGGACTGAAGCTTTCTTT CASSIYGTEAFF
. TRBJ1-2 many TRBV28 TGTGCCAGCAGCCTAATTGGGGAGTTGGGCTATGGCTACACCTTC CASSLIGELGYGYTF